The 27 T cell receptor beta chains below all came from one sample that was sequenced in a study of blood T cell repertoires in COVID-19 (dated by TCRdb to the early 2020s). Receptor amplification or capture employed the immunoSEQ multiplex PCR assay. TCRdb obtained this table from immuneACCESS and retained in-frame rearrangements with V and J assigned. These tables miss some clones; where compared with another copy, unresolved V genes account for less than half of the shortfall, and the remainder is unexplained. The sample table lists 150,000 or so clones, around nine tenths of them with a count of one. Around 5% of the sample goes to the ten largest clones. Sequencing was done on a sample of peripheral blood. The receptors here all came from a human donor in a cohort sampled during active COVID-19.

The chain couples TRBV28 to TRBJ1-6; unclear D gene. Germline assignment: CDR1 MDHEN and CDR2 SYDVKM. Trimming removed 6 bases at V and 1 base at J, with 7 bases between. The CDR3 totals 14 residues. This CDR3 reads CASRQSSYNSPLHF. In DNA, the CDR3 is TGTGCCAGCAGACAGTCGTCCTATAATTCACCCCTCCACTTT.

The chain employs TRBV19 and TRBJ2-7; 12 positions match TRBD1. V gave up 2 bases and J gave up 7 bases; unmatched junction bases: 6. The CDR3 is 15 amino acids. The germline V gene has CDR1 LNHDA and CDR2 SQIVND (reference sequence). The CDR3 nucleotides are TGTGCCAGTAGTATAACCGGGACAGGGGGCGGAGAGCAGTACTTC. Translated: CASSITGTGGGEQYF. The full variable domain, its missing parts supplied by reference TRBV19 and TRBJ2-7, is DGGITQSPKYLFRKEGQNVTLSCEQNLNHDAMYWYRQDPGQGLRLIYYSQIVNDFQKGDIAEGYSVSREKKESFPLTVTSAQKNPTAFYLCASSITGTGGGEQYFGPGTRLTVT.

This chain uses TRBV7-2 with TRBJ1-2; D is undetermined. CDR1 is SGHTA and CDR2 is FQGNSA in the germline V gene. CDR3 size: 15 residues. With 4 bases removed from V and 1 base from J, the gap between germline ends came to 13 bases. The CDR3 region is CASSSNSGFNYGYTF. CDR3 coding DNA: TGTGCCAGCAGCTCCAACTCGGGATTTAACTATGGCTACACCTTC.

This clone was seen a single time. The CDR3 sequence: CASSAGVEKLFF. CDR3 nucleotides: TGTGCCAGTAGCGCAGGTGTAGAAAAACTGTTTTTT. The chain uses TRBV19 and TRBJ1-4; the D is unclear. Between the trimmed V and J ends, which lost 6 bases and 8 bases, there was a span of 10 bases. The CDR3 loop spans 12 amino acids. CDR1 and CDR2 from the germline V gene are LNHDA and SQIVND (reference sequence).

The chain links TRBV9 to TRBJ2-5; TRBD2 agrees at 12 bases. CDR1 is SGDLS, CDR2 YYNGEE, per germline. J lost 1 base, V lost 3 bases, and 4 bases had no gene match. The CDR3 has 16 amino acids. The CDR3 spells CASSGPSGGAQETQYF. Written as DNA, the CDR3 is TGTGCCAGCAGCGGACCTAGCGGGGGGGCCCAAGAGACCCAGTACTTC.

This rearrangement joins TRBV20-1 to TRBJ1-3; tentative D call: TRBD1 (5 bases). Trimming removed 3 bases from V and 1 base from J, with 13 bases in between. The CDR3 consists of 15 residues. CDR1 and CDR2 (germline): DFQATT, SNEGSKA (reference sequence). This chain's CDR3 is CSASPRQGSGNTIYF. CDR3 DNA sequence: TGCAGTGCTAGTCCCCGCCAGGGATCTGGAAACACCATATATTTT.

The rearrangement links TRBV19 to TRBJ1-1, with 7 bases matching TRBD1. The trim removed 6 bases at V and 3 bases at J, leaving 7 bases unmatched. Germline assignment: CDR1 LNHDA and CDR2 SQIVND (reference sequence). This CDR3 spans 14 amino acids. The CDR3 reads CASRQGGTDTEAFF. As DNA, the CDR3 is TGTGCCAGTAGACAAGGGGGGACAGACACTGAAGCTTTCTTT.

This clone was detected only once. This rearrangement joins TRBV30 to TRBJ2-7; D might be TRBD2 (6 bases). This CDR3 region has 13 residues. Germline CDR1 GTSNPN, CDR2 SVGIG (reference sequence). V gave up 3 bases and J gave up 3 bases, with 12 bases separating them. The CDR3 nucleotides read TGTGCCTGGAGGCCTAGCGCTCACTACGAGCAGTACTTC. As protein: CAWRPSAHYEQYF.

The chain uses TRBV28 and TRBJ2-1, with TRBD2 matching over 7 bases. The CDR3 spans 15 residues. Trimming took 6 bases from V and 2 from J; bases not matched to a gene: 7. Germline V CDR1 and CDR2: MDHEN, SYDVKM. The CDR3 bases are TGTGCCAGCAGGTATGCGGGAGTTCCCTACAATGAGCAGTTCTTC. Translating gives CASRYAGVPYNEQFF. Looking up the rest from reference TRBV28 and TRBJ2-1 gives the full variable domain: DVKVTQSSRYLVKRTGEKVFLECVQDMDHENMFWYRQDPGLGLRLIYFSYDVKMKEKGDIPEGYSVSREKKERFSLILESASTNQTSMYLCASRYAGVPYNEQFFGPGTRLTVL.

J is TRBJ1-2 and V is TRBV4-3, with D perhaps TRBD1 (6 bases). There are 15 residues in the CDR3. Germline lookup yields CDR1 LGHNA and CDR2 YSLEER. Trimming took 0 bases from V and 5 from J, leaving 13 bases between them. The CDR3 DNA is TGCGCCAGCAGCCAAGACTCAGGGGTTATGTATGGCTACACCTTC. It is translated as CASSQDSGVMYGYTF.

The chain employs TRBV30 and TRBJ1-1; D is possibly TRBD1 (6 bases). Germline CDR1 and CDR2: GTSNPN and SVGIG (reference sequence). The V gene lost 4 bases and the J gene lost 3 bases, with 12 bases spanning the gap. The CDR3 contains 13 residues. DNA for the CDR3: TGTGCCTGGACCCGGACAGATTACACTGAAGCTTTCTTT. Protein sequence: CAWTRTDYTEAFF. The full variable domain, rest sourced from reference TRBV30 and TRBJ1-1, is SQTIHQWPATLVQPVGSPLSLECTVEGTSNPNLYWYRQAAGRGLQLLFYSVGIGQISSEVPQNLSASRPQDRQFILSSKKLLLSDSGFYLCAWTRTDYTEAFFGQGTRLTVV.

J is TRBJ2-4 and V is TRBV6-5, with a weak D call TRBD1 (6 bases). This CDR3 spans 13 amino acids. The germline V gene encodes CDR1 MNHEY and CDR2 SVGAGI. The ends were cut back, 6 bases at V and 8 bases at J, with 14 bases in the middle. CDR3: CASRMDRGDIQYF. CDR3 in DNA: TGTGCCAGCAGGATGGACAGAGGAGACATTCAGTACTTC.

This clone was detected once. The chain combines TRBV7-2 with TRBJ2-7; D is perhaps TRBD1 (5 bases). Per the germline V gene, CDR1 is SGHTA and CDR2 is FQGNSA. Trimming cost V 5 bases and J 1 base, with 12 bases left between them. The CDR3 is made up of 14 amino acids. DNA for the CDR3: TGTGCCAGCAGCCAAACGAGACAGTCCTACGAGCAGTACTTC. Its protein is CASSQTRQSYEQYF.

This clone has a handful of counts. V gene TRBV12-3 or TRBV12-4 combines with J gene TRBJ2-7; tentatively, D is TRBD2 (7 bases). The CDR3 is made up of 13 amino acids. V lost 8 bases to trimming and J lost 1 base, with 12 bases between them. The CDR3 DNA sequence: TGTGCCAGCGGGGGAGGGGGATCCTACGAGCAGTACTTC. Protein: CASGGGGSYEQYF.

This chain uses TRBV5-1 with TRBJ2-3, with a tentative D call TRBD2 (5 bases). V lost 6 bases, J lost 0 bases, and 14 bases lay in between. The CDR3 consists of 15 residues. Germline V CDR1 and CDR2: SGHRS, YFSETQ. CDR3 loop: CASTRTPGSTDTQYF. CDR3 bases: TGCGCCAGCACCCGGACTCCGGGGAGCACAGATACGCAGTATTTT.

V is TRBV6-6 and J is TRBJ1-1; possible D gene TRBD1, 6 bases. This CDR3 is built from 13 residues. From germline, CDR1 is MNHNY and CDR2 SVGAGI (reference sequence). Trimming removed 6 bases at V and 3 bases at J, with 11 bases between. CDR3 in DNA: TGTGCCAGCAGGCGGGCAGGGGACACTGAAGCTTTCTTT. Amino acid sequence: CASRRAGDTEAFF.

The chain recombines TRBV9 with TRBJ2-1; TRBD2 matches at 13 bases. CDR1 SGDLS and CDR2 YYNGEE come from the germline V gene. The CDR3 consists of 17 residues. V was clipped by 2 bases and J by 0 bases; unmatched bases: 2. The DNA for the CDR3 is TGTGCCAGCAGCGTGACTAGCGGGGGGAGCTCCTACAATGAGCAGTTCTTC. Translation: CASSVTSGGSSYNEQFF.

The gene calls are TRBV28 and TRBJ2-3; D not certain. CDR1 is MDHEN, CDR2 SYDVKM, per germline. The V end lost 2 bases, the J end lost 2 bases, and 11 bases lay between the germline ends. The CDR3 is 15 residues long. DNA of the CDR3: TGTGCCAGCAGTTTACCCCCGAGGTACACAGATACGCAGTATTTT. This codes for CASSLPPRYTDTQYF.

The gene calls are TRBV30 and TRBJ1-2; no reliable D call. Trimming took 5 bases from V and 4 from J, leaving 11 bases between them. Germline assignment: CDR1 GTSNPN and CDR2 SVGIG (reference sequence). This CDR3 is 12 amino acids long. CDR3 nucleotides: TGTGCCTGGGCGACACGCCGCTATGGCTACACCTTC. The encoded protein is CAWATRRYGYTF.

The chain employs TRBV5-1 and TRBJ2-5, with D possibly TRBD1 on 6 matching bases. V was shortened by 3 bases and J by 1 base, with 13 bases between the two germline ends. The germline V gene encodes CDR1 SGHRS and CDR2 YFSETQ. CDR3 length equals 15 residues. CDR3 nucleotide sequence: TGCGCCAGCAGCTCGGAGGACAGAGCCCAAGAGACCCAGTACTTC. The encoded protein is CASSSEDRAQETQYF.

The chain couples TRBV10-3 to TRBJ1-1, with TRBD1 matching 8 bases. Germline V lookup: CDR1 ENHRY, CDR2 SYGVKD. The CDR3 covers 14 residues. V lost 4 bases, J lost 5 bases, and 6 bases stayed unmatched. The CDR3 reads CAISGGQGKTEAFF. The CDR3 nucleotides are TGTGCCATCAGTGGAGGACAGGGAAAAACTGAAGCTTTCTTT.

A single count supports this clone. The V and J genes are TRBV24-1 and TRBJ1-2; D possibly corresponds to TRBD1 (6 bases). Trimming removed 4 bases from V and 7 bases from J, with 9 bases in between. Germline V gene lookup returns CDR1 KGHDR and CDR2 SFDVKD. The CDR3 contains 12 residues. CDR3 protein: CATSEGAAGYTF. The DNA for the CDR3 is TGTGCCACCAGTGAGGGGGCGGCTGGCTACACCTTC.

The rearrangement uses TRBV5-1 and TRBJ2-7; 9 nucleotides line up with TRBD2. Germline V lookup: CDR1 SGHRS, CDR2 YFSETQ. With V trimmed by 4 bases and J by 0 bases, 2 bases remained unmatched. This CDR3 has 14 residues. The CDR3 nucleotides are TGCGCCAGCAGCCCTAGCGGGACCTCCTACGAGCAGTACTTC. Translated, it gives CASSPSGTSYEQYF.

This clone was seen once. The rearrangement uses TRBV11-3 and TRBJ2-1; 9 bases line up with TRBD1. Germline trimming cut 4 bases from V and 7 bases from J; bases unmatched to any gene: 8. Germline lookup yields CDR1 SGHNT and CDR2 YENEEA. The CDR3 consists of 15 residues. In nucleotides, the CDR3 is TGTGCCAGCAGCTCCCGGGACAGGGTTGTTAATGAGCAGTTCTTC. Translation gives CASSSRDRVVNEQFF.

The rearrangement joins TRBV7-9 to TRBJ1-2, with D possibly matching TRBD1 (5 bases). This CDR3 comprises 15 residues. Germline CDR1 and CDR2: SEHNR and FQNEAQ (reference sequence). Between the trimmed V and J ends, which lost 1 base and 4 bases, there was a span of 13 bases. The CDR3 spells CASSLGQGGAYGYTF. CDR3 nucleotides: TGTGCCAGCAGCTTAGGGCAGGGAGGGGCCTATGGCTACACCTTC.

This clone has just one count. V gene TRBV30 combines with J gene TRBJ1-2, with D hard to call. Trimming shortened V by 3 bases and J by 2 bases, and 10 bases separated the two germline ends. Germline CDR1 and CDR2: GTSNPN and SVGIG (reference sequence). The CDR3 contains 13 residues. The CDR3 nucleotides are TGTGCCTGGAGAGGAGGGCCGAACTATGGCTACACCTTC. As protein: CAWRGGPNYGYTF.

J is TRBJ1-2 and V is TRBV20-1, with D uncertain. The CDR3 spans 11 residues. V was cut by 1 base and J by 11 bases, with 11 bases left in between. CDR1 is DFQATT, CDR2 SNEGSKA, per germline (reference sequence). As DNA, the CDR3 is TGCAGTGCTAGAGTCCGGTCTACGTACACCTTC. Translated: CSARVRSTYTF.